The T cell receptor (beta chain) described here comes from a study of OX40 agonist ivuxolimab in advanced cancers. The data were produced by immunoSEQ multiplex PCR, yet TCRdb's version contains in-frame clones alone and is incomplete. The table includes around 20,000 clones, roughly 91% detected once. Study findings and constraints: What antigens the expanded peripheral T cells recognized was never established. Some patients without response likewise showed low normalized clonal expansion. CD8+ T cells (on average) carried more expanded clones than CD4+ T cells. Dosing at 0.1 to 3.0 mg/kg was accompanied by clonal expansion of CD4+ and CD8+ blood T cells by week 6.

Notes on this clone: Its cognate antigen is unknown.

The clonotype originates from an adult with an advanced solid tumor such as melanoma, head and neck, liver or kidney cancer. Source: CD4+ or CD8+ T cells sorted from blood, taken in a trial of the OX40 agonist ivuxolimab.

The CDR3 DNA reads as TGTGCCAGCTCCCTGACTAACTCCTACGAGCAGTACTTC. Translation: CASSLTNSYEQYF. This sequence joins TRBV6-1 and TRBJ2-7; D possibly corresponds to TRBD2 (5 bases). From germline, CDR1 is MNHNS and CDR2 SASEGT. The length of the CDR3 is 13 residues. V lost 8 bases, J lost 0 bases, and 11 bases lay in between.